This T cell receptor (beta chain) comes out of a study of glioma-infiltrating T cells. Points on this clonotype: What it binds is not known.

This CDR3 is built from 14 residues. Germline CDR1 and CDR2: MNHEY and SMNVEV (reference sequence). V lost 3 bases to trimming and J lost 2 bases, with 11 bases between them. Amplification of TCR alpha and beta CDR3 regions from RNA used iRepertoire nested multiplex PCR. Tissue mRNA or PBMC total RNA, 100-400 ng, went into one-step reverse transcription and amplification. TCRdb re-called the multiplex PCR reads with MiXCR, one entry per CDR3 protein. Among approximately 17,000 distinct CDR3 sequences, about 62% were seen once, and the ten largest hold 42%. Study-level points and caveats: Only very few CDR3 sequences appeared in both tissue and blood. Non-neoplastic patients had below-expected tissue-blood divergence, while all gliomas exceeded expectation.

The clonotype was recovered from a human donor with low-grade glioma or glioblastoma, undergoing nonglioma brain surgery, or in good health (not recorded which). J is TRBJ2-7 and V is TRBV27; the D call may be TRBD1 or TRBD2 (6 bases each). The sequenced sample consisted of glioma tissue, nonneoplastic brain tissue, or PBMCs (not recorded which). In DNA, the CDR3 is TGTGCCAGCAGTTTTTTTAGGGGGGCCTACGAGCAGTACTTC. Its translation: CASSFFRGAYEQYF.